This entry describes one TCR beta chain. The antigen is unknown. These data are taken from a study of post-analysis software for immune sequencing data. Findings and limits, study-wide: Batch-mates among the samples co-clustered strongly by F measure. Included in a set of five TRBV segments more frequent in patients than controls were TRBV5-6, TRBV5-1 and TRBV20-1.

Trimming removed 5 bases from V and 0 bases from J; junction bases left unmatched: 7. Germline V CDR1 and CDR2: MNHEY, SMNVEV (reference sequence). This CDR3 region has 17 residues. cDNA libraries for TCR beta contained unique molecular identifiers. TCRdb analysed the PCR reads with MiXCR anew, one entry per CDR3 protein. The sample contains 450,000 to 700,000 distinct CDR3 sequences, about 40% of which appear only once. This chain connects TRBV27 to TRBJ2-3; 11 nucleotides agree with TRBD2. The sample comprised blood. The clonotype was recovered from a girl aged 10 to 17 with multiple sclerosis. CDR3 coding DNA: TGTGCCAGCAGTAGACTAGCGGGGCGTACTAGCACAGATACGCAGTATTTT. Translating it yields CASSRLAGRTSTDTQYF.